A selection of T cell receptor beta chains follows, all from one sample in a study of tumor-infiltrating lymphocytes in primary liver carcinoma. TCRdb reanalysed the multiplex PCR reads using MiXCR and keeps one entry per CDR3 protein. The sample contains roughly 53,000 distinct CDR3 sequences, 60% to 75% of which appear only once. The sample comprised liver tumor tissue from sampling region 2. These receptors came from a man aged 40-55 years with primary liver carcinoma and hepatitis B virus infection. Each CDR3 is given with its conserved first and last residue. The order of the fields is V gene, J gene, D gene, clone size, CDR3 DNA, CDR3 protein. A D gene is named only where the DNA matches it firmly. Not all rows give a size; the values are once, few, many and, for expanded clones, a class.

TRBV4-1,TRBJ1-2,NA,NA,TGTACCAGCAGCGAGACAGCCAACTATGGCTACACCTTC,CTSSETANYGYTF
TRBV11-2,TRBJ2-2,NA,NA,TGTGCCAGCAGCTTACTTAGGGCGGACACCAGGGAGCTGTTTTTT,CASSLLRADTRELFF
TRBV6-5,TRBJ1-2,TRBD1,NA,TGTGCCATTTCGGACAGGGGAAAAAGCTATGGCTACGCCTTC,CAISDRGKSYGYAF
TRBV6-1,TRBJ2-7,TRBD1,many,TGTGCCAGCAGTGAGTCCGGGACAGCGTCCTACGAGCAGTACTTC,CASSESGTASYEQYF
TRBV12-3/TRBV12-4,TRBJ2-7,NA,once,TGTGACGGCACCCGACGGGAATACTACGGGCAGTACTTC,CDGTRREYYGQYF
TRBV11-3,TRBJ2-5,TRBD1,NA,TGTGCCAGTAGCCCCGGGACAGCGCATCGTACCCGGTACTTC,CASSPGTAHRTRYF
TRBV6-1,TRBJ2-7,TRBD1,NA,TGTGCCGGCAGAAGACAGGGGGACTACGAGCAGTACTTC,CAGRRQGDYEQYF
TRBV10-3,TRBJ2-5,NA,NA,TGTGCCATCAGACCCCCCTTGGGTCACCCAGTTAAGACCCAGTACTTC,CAIRPPLGHPVKTQYF
TRBV11-2,TRBJ2-5,TRBD2,NA,TGTGCCAGCAGCTACTCCCGTGGTAGCGGGAGAGAGACCCAGTACTTC,CASSYSRGSGRETQYF
TRBV11-2,TRBJ2-1,NA,NA,TGTGCCAGTAGCTCGCACCCCAGCGTGAGGATCTATGAGCAGTTCTTC,CASSSHPSVRIYEQFF
TRBV6-1,TRBJ2-2,TRBD1,NA,TGTGCCAGCAATGCTATCAGACAGGGGAACACCGGGGAGATGTTTTTT,CASNAIRQGNTGEMFF